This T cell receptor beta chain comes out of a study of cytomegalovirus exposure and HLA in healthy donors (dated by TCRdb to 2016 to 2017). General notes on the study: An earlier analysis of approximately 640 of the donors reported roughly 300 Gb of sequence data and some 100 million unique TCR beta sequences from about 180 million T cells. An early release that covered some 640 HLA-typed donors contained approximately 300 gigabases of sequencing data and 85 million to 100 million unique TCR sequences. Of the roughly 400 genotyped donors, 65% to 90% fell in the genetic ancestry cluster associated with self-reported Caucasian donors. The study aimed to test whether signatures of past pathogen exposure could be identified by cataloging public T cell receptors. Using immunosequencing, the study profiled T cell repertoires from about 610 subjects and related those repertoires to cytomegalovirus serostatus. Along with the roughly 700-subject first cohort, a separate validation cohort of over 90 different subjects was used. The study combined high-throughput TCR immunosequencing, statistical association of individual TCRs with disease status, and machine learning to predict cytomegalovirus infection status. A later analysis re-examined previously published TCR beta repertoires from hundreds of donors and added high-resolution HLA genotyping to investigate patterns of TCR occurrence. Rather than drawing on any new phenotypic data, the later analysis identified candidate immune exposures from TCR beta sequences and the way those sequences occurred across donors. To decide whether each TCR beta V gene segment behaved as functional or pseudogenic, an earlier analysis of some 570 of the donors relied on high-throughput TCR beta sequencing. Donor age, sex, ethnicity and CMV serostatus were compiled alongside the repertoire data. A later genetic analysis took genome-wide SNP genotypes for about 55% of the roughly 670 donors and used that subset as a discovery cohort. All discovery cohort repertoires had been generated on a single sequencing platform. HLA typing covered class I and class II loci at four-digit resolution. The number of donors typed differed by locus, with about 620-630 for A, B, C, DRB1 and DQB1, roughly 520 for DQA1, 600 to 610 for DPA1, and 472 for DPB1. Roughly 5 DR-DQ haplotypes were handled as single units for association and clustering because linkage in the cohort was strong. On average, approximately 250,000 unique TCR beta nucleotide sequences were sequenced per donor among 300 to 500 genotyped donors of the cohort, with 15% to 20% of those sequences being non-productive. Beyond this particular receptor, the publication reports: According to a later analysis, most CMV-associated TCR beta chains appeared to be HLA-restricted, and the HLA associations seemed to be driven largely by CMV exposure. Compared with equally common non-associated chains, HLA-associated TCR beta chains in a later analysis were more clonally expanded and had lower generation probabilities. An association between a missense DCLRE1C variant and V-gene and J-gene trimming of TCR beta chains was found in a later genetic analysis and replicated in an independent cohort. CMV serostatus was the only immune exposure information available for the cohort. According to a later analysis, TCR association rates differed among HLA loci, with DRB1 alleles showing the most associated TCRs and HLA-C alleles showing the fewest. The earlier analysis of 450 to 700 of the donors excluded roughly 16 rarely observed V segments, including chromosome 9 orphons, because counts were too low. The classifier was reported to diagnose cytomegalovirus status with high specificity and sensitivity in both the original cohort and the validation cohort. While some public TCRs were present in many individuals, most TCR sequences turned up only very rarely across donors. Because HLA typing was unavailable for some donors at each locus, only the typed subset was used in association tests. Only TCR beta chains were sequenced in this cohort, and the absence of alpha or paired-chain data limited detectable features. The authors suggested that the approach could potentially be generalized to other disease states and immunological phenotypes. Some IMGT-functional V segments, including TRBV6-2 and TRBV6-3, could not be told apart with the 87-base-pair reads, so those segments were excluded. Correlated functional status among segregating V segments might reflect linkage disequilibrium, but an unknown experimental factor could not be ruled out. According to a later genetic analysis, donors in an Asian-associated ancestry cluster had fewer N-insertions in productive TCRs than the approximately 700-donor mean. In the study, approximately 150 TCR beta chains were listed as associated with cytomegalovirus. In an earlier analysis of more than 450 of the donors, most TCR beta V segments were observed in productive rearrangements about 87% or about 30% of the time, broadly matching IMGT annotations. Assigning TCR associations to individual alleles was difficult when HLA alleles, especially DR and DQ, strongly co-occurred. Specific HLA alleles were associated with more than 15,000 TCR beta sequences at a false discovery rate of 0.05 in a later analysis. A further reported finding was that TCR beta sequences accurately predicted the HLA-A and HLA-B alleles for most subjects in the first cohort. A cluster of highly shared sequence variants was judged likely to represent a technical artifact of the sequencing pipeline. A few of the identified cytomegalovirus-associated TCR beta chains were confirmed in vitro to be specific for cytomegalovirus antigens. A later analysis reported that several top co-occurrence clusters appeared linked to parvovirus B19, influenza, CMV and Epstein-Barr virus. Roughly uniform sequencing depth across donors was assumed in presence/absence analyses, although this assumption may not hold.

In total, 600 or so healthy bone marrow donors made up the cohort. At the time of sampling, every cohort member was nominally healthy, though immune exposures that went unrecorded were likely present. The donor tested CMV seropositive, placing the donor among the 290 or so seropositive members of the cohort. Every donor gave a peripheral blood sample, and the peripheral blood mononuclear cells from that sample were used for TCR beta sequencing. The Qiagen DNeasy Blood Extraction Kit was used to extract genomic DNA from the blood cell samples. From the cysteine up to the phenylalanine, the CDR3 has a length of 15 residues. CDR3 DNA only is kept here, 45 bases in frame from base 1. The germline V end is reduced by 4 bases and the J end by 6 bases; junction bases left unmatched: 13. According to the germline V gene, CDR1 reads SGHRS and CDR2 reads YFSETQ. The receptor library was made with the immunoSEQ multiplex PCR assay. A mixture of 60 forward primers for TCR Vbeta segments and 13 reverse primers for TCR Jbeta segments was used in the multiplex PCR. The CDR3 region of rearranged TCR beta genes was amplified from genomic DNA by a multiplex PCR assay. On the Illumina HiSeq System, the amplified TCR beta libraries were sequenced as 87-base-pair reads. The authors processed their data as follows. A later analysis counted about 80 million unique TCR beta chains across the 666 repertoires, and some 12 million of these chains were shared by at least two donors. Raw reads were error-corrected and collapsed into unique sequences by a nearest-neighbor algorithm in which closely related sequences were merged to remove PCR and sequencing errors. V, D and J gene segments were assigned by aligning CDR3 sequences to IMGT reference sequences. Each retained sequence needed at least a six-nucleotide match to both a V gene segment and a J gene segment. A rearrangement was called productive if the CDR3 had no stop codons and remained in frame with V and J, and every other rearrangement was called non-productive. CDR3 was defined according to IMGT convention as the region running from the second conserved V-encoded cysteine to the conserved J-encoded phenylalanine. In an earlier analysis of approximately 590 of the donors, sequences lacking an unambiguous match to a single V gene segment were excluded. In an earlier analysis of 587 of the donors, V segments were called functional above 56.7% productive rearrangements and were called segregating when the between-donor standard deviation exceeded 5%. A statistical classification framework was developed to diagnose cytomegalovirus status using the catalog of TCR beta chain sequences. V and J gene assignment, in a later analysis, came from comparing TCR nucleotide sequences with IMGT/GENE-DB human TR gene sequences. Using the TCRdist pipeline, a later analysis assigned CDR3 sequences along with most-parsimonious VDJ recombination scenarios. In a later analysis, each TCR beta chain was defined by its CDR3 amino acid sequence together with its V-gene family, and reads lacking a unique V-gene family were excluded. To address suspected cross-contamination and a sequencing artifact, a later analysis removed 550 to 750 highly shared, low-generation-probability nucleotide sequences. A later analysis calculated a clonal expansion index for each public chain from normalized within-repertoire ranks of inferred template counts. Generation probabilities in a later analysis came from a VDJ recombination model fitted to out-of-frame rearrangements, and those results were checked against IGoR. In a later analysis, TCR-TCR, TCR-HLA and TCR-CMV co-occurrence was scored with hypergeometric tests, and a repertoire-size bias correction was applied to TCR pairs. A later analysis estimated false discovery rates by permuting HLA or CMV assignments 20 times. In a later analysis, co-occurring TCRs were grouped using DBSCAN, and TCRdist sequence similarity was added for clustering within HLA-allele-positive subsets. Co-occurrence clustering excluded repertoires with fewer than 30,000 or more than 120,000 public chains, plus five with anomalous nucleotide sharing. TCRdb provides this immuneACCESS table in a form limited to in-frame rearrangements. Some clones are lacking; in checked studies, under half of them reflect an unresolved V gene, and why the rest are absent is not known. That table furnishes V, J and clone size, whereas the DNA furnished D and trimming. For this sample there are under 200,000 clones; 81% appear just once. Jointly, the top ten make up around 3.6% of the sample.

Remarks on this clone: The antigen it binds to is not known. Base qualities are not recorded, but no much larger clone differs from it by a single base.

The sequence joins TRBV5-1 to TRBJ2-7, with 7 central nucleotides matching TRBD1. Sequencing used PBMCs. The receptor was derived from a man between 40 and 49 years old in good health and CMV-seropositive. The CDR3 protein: CASSLLKSRDSEQYF. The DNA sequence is TGCGCCAGCAGCCTCCTAAAATCTAGGGACAGCGAGCAGTACTTC. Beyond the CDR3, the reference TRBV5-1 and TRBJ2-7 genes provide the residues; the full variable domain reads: KAGVTQTPRYLIKTRGQQVTLSCSPISGHRSVSWYQQTPGQGLQFLFEYFSETQRNKGNFPGRFSGRQFSNSRSEMNVSTLELGDSALYLCASSLLKSRDSEQYFGPGTRLTVT.